This T cell receptor beta chain was sequenced during a study of blood T cell repertoires in COVID-19 (dated by TCRdb to 2018 to 2020). About the full investigation: The collaborator samples originated in the United States, Italy and Spain and spanned the acute and convalescent phases of COVID-19. Sample metadata almost always included a de-identified subject ID, COVID-19 status, age in years and sex. The dataset comprised deeply sampled blood TCRbeta repertoires from subjects exposed to, actively infected with, or recovered from COVID-19. Where available, HLA class I and class II types were obtained from metadata supplied by the sample provider rather than from assay-based typing. The prospective study material was composed of cDNA or gDNA derived from T cells, B-cell-depleted T cells, or PBMCs. Samples came from the ongoing ImmuneRACE study (first 160 participants) plus 1,254 subjects from 6 global collaborators. The repertoires were made available in a free public database intended to serve as a resource for research on the immune response to SARS-CoV-2. Broad study findings and their caveats: The quantity of clinical and demographic metadata differed by source and by participant and was supplied without curation.

The immunoSEQ Assay, a bias-controlled multiplex PCR, was used to amplify TCRbeta CDR3 regions from genomic DNA. The published analysis was carried out like this. Nucleated cell counts per sample were estimated from amplification of reference gene primers within the assay. To quantify the absolute abundance of each unique TCRbeta CDR3 rearrangement, sequence reads were collapsed and filtered. For each sample, productive Simpson clonality was calculated as the square root of Simpson's diversity index over productive rearrangements. The table comes from immuneACCESS by way of TCRdb, which keeps in-frame sequences with V and J called. Part of the clones is missing from these tables; in studies checked, under half for an unresolved V gene and the rest for unknown reasons. That table gives V, J and clone size, and the DNA gave D and trimming. Recorded for this sample are around 99,000 clones; approximately 90% of them occurred a single time. Of the sample, roughly 1.3% is held by the ten largest clones.

Whole blood was collected in K2EDTA tubes by collaborating institutions according to the institutions' own protocols. For TCRbeta analysis, collaborator samples were shipped as frozen whole blood, as isolated PBMCs, or as DNA extracted from either sample type. The CDR3 holds 20 amino acids from the cysteine to the phenylalanine. The only DNA kept is the CDR3, 60 bases in frame from the first base. The germline V gene (reference sequence) provides CDR1 SGHNT and CDR2 YYREEE. V is pruned by 3 bases and J by 0 bases, leaving 16 bases of the junction without a gene match. The sample holds a few counts of this clone. Its antigen has not been determined. Nothing much larger sits one base from this clone, and base qualities are not available.

The chain was built from TRBV5-4 and TRBJ2-2; 8 bases in the middle match TRBD2. The sequence derives from a woman in her 30s with acute or convalescent COVID-19. Specimen: peripheral blood. The nucleotides read TGTGCCAGCAGCTGGAAAAGGGGCGTCGAGCGGGGGCCGAACACCGGGGAGCTGTTTTTT. Translation gives CASSWKRGVERGPNTGELFF.